This T cell receptor (beta chain) was profiled in a study of blood T cells in healthy people across ages. The use of a sample-barcoded 5' primer and a J-beta primer mix characterized a second PCR of roughly 6 to 11 cycles. MiXCR, run by TCRdb on the 5' RACE reads, gives a single entry per CDR3 protein. Of hundreds of thousands of distinct CDR3 sequences listed, 32% are singletons. V shed 5 bases and J shed 3 bases, with 10 bases lying between them. This CDR3 comprises 13 residues. Germline loops: CDR1 LNHDA, CDR2 SQIVND (reference sequence). The rearrangement joins TRBV19 to TRBJ1-1, with D tentatively TRBD1 (6 bases). The sequence was obtained from a woman of 80 years or more in good health. Source material: blood. The CDR3 loop reads CASSHKGDTEAFF. CDR3 nucleotides: TGTGCCAGTAGTCATAAGGGGGACACTGAAGCTTTCTTT.